The sequence of this T cell receptor beta chain was determined in a study of cytomegalovirus exposure and HLA in healthy donors. Turning to the study itself: Unique TCRs from HLA-typed donors, 80 million to 100 million of them, were held in an early data release.

Trimming removed 5 bases from V and 8 bases from J; junction bases left unmatched: 9. This CDR3 spans 13 amino acids. Germline assignment: CDR1 SGHNT and CDR2 YYREEE (reference sequence). All donors participated as healthy donors of bone marrow. The primer mix had 60 Vbeta and 13 Jbeta primers. TCRdb's copy holds only in-frame clones and misses some; the assay was immunoSEQ multiplex PCR. The sample shows 60,000 to 90,000 clones, 70% of them seen only once. Sequencing was performed on PBMCs. This chain joins TRBV5-4 and TRBJ1-1; TRBD1 matches 7 bases. The TCR originated in a woman between 45 and 65 years old in good health and CMV-seropositive. CDR3 bases: TGTGCCAGCAGATCCCAGGGGGGAGCGGAAGCTTTCTTT. Translation gives CASRSQGGAEAFF.